This is a list of T cell receptor beta chains from one sample in a study of blood T cell repertoires in COVID-19. Generated by immunoSEQ multiplex PCR, the TCRdb table keeps only in-frame clones and is missing some. Seen here are 300,000 to 350,000 clones, around 88% observed once, and the top ten hold 1.5% to 2%. The sequencing input was peripheral blood. Source of these receptors: a woman younger than 45 with COVID-19, enrolled during active disease. The CDR3 runs from the conserved cysteine through the conserved F or W. Each record gives: J gene, V gene, clone size, D gene, CDR3 protein, CDR3 DNA. The D gene is left open where the match is weak. Clone size, where shown, is once, few, many, or a class for clones that have expanded.

j_gene: TRBJ1-5; v_gene: TRBV6-6; abundance: -; d_gene: -; CDR3aa: CASNGVGQPQHF; CDR3nt: TGTGCCAGCAACGGGGTGGGTCAGCCCCAGCATTTT
j_gene: TRBJ1-4; v_gene: TRBV6-6; abundance: -; d_gene: TRBD1; CDR3aa: CASGWTGANEKLFF; CDR3nt: TGTGCCAGCGGCTGGACAGGTGCTAATGAAAAACTGTTTTTT
j_gene: TRBJ1-2; v_gene: TRBV12-3/TRBV12-4; abundance: -; d_gene: -; CDR3aa: CASAQWGDYGYTF; CDR3nt: TGTGCCAGCGCACAGTGGGGCGACTATGGCTACACCTTC
j_gene: TRBJ2-2; v_gene: TRBV10-2; abundance: few; d_gene: -; CDR3aa: CASSESTFASVTGELFF; CDR3nt: TGCGCCAGCAGTGAGTCGACGTTTGCTAGTGTTACCGGGGAGCTGTTTTTT
j_gene: TRBJ1-4; v_gene: TRBV6-1; abundance: -; d_gene: -; CDR3aa: CASSESTGTNEKLFF; CDR3nt: TGTGCCAGCAGTGAATCTACAGGGACTAATGAAAAACTGTTTTTT
j_gene: TRBJ1-2; v_gene: TRBV24-1; abundance: -; d_gene: -; CDR3aa: CATSDGSANYGYTF; CDR3nt: TGTGCCACCAGTGATGGTTCAGCTAACTATGGCTACACCTTC
j_gene: TRBJ2-6; v_gene: TRBV25-1; abundance: -; d_gene: -; CDR3aa: CASAQEGSGANVLTF; CDR3nt: TGTGCCAGCGCCCAAGAGGGATCTGGGGCCAACGTCCTGACTTTC
j_gene: TRBJ1-3; v_gene: TRBV7-2; abundance: -; d_gene: TRBD1; CDR3aa: CASSSTKGMDRGYGNTIYF; CDR3nt: TGTGCCAGCAGCTCTACCAAGGGGATGGACAGGGGATATGGAAACACCATATATTTT
j_gene: TRBJ1-6; v_gene: TRBV9; abundance: -; d_gene: -; CDR3aa: CASSVGAQPSYNSPLHF; CDR3nt: TGTGCCAGCAGCGTAGGGGCACAACCCTCCTATAATTCACCCCTCCACTTT
j_gene: TRBJ2-1; v_gene: TRBV6-5; abundance: -; d_gene: TRBD2; CDR3aa: CASEAGGGTYNEQFF; CDR3nt: TGTGCCAGCGAAGCAGGCGGGGGTACCTACAATGAGCAGTTCTTC
j_gene: TRBJ1-5; v_gene: TRBV19; abundance: few; d_gene: -; CDR3aa: CASSTSGFNQPQHF; CDR3nt: TGTGCCAGTAGTACGTCGGGTTTTAATCAGCCCCAGCATTTT
j_gene: TRBJ1-3; v_gene: TRBV3-1/TRBV3-2; abundance: -; d_gene: -; CDR3aa: CASSTRGSGNTIYF; CDR3nt: TGTGCCAGCAGCACTCGGGGATCTGGAAACACCATATATTTT
j_gene: TRBJ1-6; v_gene: TRBV6-1; abundance: -; d_gene: TRBD1; CDR3aa: CASSETGNSPLHF; CDR3nt: TGTGCCAGCAGTGAGACAGGGAATTCACCCCTCCACTTT
j_gene: TRBJ1-2; v_gene: TRBV11-3; abundance: -; d_gene: TRBD1; CDR3aa: CASSRQGGGYTF; CDR3nt: TGTGCCAGCAGCCGACAGGGGGGTGGCTACACCTTC
j_gene: TRBJ2-3; v_gene: TRBV12-3/TRBV12-4; abundance: -; d_gene: -; CDR3aa: CASSHGPPGKYF; CDR3nt: TGTGCCAGCAGCCACGGGCCACCAGGGAAGTATTTT
j_gene: TRBJ1-2; v_gene: TRBV27; abundance: once; d_gene: -; CDR3aa: CASRSGGPLWGYTF; CDR3nt: TGTGCCAGCAGGTCCGGGGGGCCTCTTTGGGGCTACACCTTC